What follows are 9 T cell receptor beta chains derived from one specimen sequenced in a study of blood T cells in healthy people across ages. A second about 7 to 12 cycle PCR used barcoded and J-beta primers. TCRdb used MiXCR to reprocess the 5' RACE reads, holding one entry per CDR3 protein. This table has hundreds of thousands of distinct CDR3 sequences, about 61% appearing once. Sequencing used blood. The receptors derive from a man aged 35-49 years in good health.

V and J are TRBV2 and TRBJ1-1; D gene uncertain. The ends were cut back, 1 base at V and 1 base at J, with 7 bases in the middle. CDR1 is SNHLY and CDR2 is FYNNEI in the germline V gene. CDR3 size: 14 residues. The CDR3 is CASSEVRGNTEAFF. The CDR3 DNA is TGTGCCAGCAGTGAAGTCCGCGGGAACACTGAAGCTTTCTTT.

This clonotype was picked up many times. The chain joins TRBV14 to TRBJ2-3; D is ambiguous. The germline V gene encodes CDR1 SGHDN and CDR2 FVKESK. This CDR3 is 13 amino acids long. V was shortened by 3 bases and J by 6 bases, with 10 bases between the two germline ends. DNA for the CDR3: TGTGCCAGCAGCCAGATCTATGGCGATACGCAGTATTTT. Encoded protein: CASSQIYGDTQYF.

In DNA form, the CDR3 reads TGTGCCAGCAGCCCTATCCTAGCCACTAGCACAGATACGCAGTATTTT. Its translation: CASSPILATSTDTQYF. The chain uses TRBV7-2 and TRBJ2-3, with D possibly being TRBD2 (5 bases). The CDR3 runs to 16 residues. Trimming took 5 bases from V and 0 from J, leaving 15 bases between them. Germline V gene sequence: CDR1 SGHTA, CDR2 FQGNSA.

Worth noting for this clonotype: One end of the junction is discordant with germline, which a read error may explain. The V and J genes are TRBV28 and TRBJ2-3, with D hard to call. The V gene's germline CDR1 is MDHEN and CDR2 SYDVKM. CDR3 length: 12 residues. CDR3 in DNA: TGTGCCGGCAGTTCTGGAAGAGATACGCAGTATTTT. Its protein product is CAGSSGRDTQYF.

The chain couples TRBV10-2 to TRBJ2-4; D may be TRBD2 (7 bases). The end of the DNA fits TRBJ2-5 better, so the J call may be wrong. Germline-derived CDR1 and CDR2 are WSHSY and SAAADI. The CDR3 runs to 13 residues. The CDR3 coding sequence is TGCGCCAGCACCAGAGGGGGGGGAAAGACCCAGTACTTC. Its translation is CASTRGGGKTQYF.

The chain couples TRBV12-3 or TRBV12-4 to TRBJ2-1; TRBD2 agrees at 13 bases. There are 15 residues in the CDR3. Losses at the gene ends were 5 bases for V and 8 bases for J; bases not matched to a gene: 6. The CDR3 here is CASSETSGGFYEQFF. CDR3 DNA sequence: TGTGCCAGCAGTGAGACTAGCGGGGGGTTTTATGAGCAGTTCTTC.

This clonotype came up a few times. The CDR3 DNA reads TGTGCCAGCAGCTCGCGGGTATACGAAGAGACCCAGTACTTC. This gives the protein CASSSRVYEETQYF. The rearrangement uses TRBV7-9 and TRBJ2-5; maybe TRBD2 (5 bases). Trimming cost V 4 bases and J 3 bases, with 12 bases left between them. Germline V gives CDR1 SEHNR, CDR2 FQNEAQ (reference sequence). The CDR3 is 14 residues long.

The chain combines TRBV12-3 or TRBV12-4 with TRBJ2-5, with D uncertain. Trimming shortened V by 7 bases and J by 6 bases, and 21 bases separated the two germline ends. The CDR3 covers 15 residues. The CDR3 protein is CASTLRSSGWQTQYF. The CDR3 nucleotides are TGTGCCAGCACCCTCCGATCGTCGGGCTGGCAGACCCAGTACTTC.

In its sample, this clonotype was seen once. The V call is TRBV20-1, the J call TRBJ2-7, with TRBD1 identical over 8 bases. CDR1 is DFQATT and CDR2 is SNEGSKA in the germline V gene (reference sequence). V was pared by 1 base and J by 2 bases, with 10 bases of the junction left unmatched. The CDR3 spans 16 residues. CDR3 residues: CSARGGAGTGAYEQYF. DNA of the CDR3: TGCAGTGCTAGAGGGGGGGCCGGGACAGGTGCCTACGAGCAGTACTTC.